This T cell receptor (beta chain) was found in a study of T-cell reconstitution after alpha-beta-depleted transplantation in children. In the case of this clonotype: Its antigen is not known.

As it was prepared, the TCRbeta library received unique molecular identifiers. Each CDR3 protein gets one entry after TCRdb re-called the PCR reads with MiXCR. Among about 580,000 distinct CDR3 sequences listed, more than 20% were seen once. Study outcomes and limitations: Alpha-beta T cells about two months after transplant reportedly derived from several hundred expanded graft clones. Newly generated T cells supplied most T-cell counts and diversity one year post-transplant. Diversity of TCRbeta at day 60 was high in some patients, arising from surviving recipient T cells and thymic progenitors.

The CDR3 is 15 residues long. Germline CDR1 ENHRY, CDR2 SYGVKD. The germline V and J ends were trimmed by 4 bases and 0 bases, with 10 bases remaining between them. This receptor was taken from a boy in the first two years of life who had a stem cell transplant for acute myeloid leukemia, so the T cells may come from the graft donor. Material: PBMCs, mostly from graft donor cells, obtained 360 days after TCRalphabeta/CD19-depleted stem cell transplant. The chain joins TRBV10-3 to TRBJ2-1; maybe TRBD1 (5 bases). The CDR3 is CAISVFQGSYNEQFF. CDR3 nucleotide sequence: TGTGCCATCAGTGTGTTTCAGGGCTCCTACAATGAGCAGTTCTTC.